Reported below is one T cell receptor (beta chain). Study processing details: From reference gene primer amplification, estimates of nucleated cell counts were derived. The table came from immunoSEQ multiplex PCR; TCRdb's copy has only in-frame clones and leaves some out. V, J and clone size derive from that table, while D and trimming were established from the DNA sequence. The sample has about 93,000 clones, roughly 85% seen once; the top ten hold less than 20%. The data stem from a study of blood T cell repertoires in COVID-19. About the study: Spain, Italy and the United States supplied samples that represented acute and convalescent COVID-19. The analysed material was cDNA or gDNA that came from T cells, B-cell-depleted T cells, or PBMCs.

J was trimmed by 2 bases and V by 1 base; bases with no gene match: 5. This CDR3 is built from 15 residues. From germline, CDR1 is SGHVS and CDR2 FNYEAQ. This receptor was taken from a human donor in a cohort sampled during active COVID-19. The specimen was peripheral blood. The chain joins TRBV7-6 to TRBJ2-7, with 7 positions matching TRBD2. CDR3 sequence (DNA): TGTGCCAGCAGCTTAGGGGGGGAGGGGCCCTACGAGCAGTACTTC. This sequence encodes CASSLGGEGPYEQYF.